This T cell receptor beta chain was documented in a study of blood T cells in healthy people across ages. Study outcomes and limitations: Diversity was higher, and naive CD4+ cells more numerous, in long-lived donors than in aged donors.

No fewer than 6 million PBMCs went into each sample. Only one count was recorded for this clonotype. The antigen remains unidentified. CDR3 length: 11 residues. The V end was cut by 0 bases, the J end by 12 bases, with 6 bases between. A second PCR of about 7 to 12 cycles used a sample-barcoded 5' primer and a J-beta primer mix. TCRdb re-derived calls from the 5' RACE reads in MiXCR, one entry per CDR3 protein. The sample consists of around 800,000 distinct CDR3 sequences, roughly 53% of them appearing once. The chain links TRBV12-3 or TRBV12-4 to TRBJ2-4; D uncertain. The sequence came from a man older than 75 in good health. Sequencing was carried out using blood. This CDR3 reads CASSLAGSQYF. In nucleotides, the CDR3 is TGTGCCAGCAGTTTAGCGGGCTCTCAGTACTTC.